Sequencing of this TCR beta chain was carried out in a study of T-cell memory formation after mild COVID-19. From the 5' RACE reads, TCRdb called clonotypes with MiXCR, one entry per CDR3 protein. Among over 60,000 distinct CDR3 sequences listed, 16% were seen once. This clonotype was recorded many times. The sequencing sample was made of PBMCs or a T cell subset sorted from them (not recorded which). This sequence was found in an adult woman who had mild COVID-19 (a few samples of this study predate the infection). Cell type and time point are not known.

The CDR3: CASNTRDRTTDTQYF. CDR3 DNA: TGTGCCAGCAACACACGGGACAGGACTACAGATACGCAGTATTTT. The chain links TRBV7-9 to TRBJ2-3; 8 bases are a match to TRBD1. Germline-derived CDR1 and CDR2 are SEHNR and FQNEAQ (reference sequence). CDR3 length equals 15 residues. V shed 7 bases, J shed 3 bases, and the junction held 9 bases outside the gene matches. Drawing the rest from reference TRBV7-9 and TRBJ2-3, the complete variable domain is DTGVSQNPRHKITKRGQNVTFRCDPISEHNRLYWYRQTLGQGPEFLTYFQNEAQLEKSRLLSDRFSAERPKGSFSTLEIQRTEQGDSAMYLCASNTRDRTTDTQYFGPGTRLTVL.